Below are 30 T cell receptor beta chains sequenced from a single sample in a study of cytomegalovirus exposure and HLA in healthy donors. Only in-frame clones appear in the TCRdb table, and some are missing; sequencing was by immunoSEQ multiplex PCR. Of fewer than 90,000 clones listed, 94% were seen once; the top ten hold over 2%. Sequencing was done on a sample of PBMCs. These TCRs come from a young woman in good health and CMV-seronegative.

The chain is built from TRBV7-2 and TRBJ1-3; 7 positions agree with TRBD1. Looked up from germline, CDR1 is SGHTA and CDR2 is FQGNSA. J was trimmed by 0 bases and V by 0 bases; bases with no gene match: 2. This CDR3 contains 16 residues. In nucleotides, the CDR3 is TGTGCCAGCAGCTTAGCTGGGACAGCCTCTGGAAACACCATATATTTT. Protein: CASSLAGTASGNTIYF.

The chain combines TRBV27 with TRBJ1-1; tentatively, D is TRBD1 (5 bases). The CDR3 loop spans 13 amino acids. With 5 bases removed from V and 1 base from J, the gap between germline ends came to 8 bases. Germline V lookup: CDR1 MNHEY, CDR2 SMNVEV (reference sequence). CDR3 bases: TGTGCCAGCAGTAAACAGGAGAACACTGAAGCTTTCTTT. Translated, it gives CASSKQENTEAFF.

The genes are TRBV7-9 and TRBJ2-3, with 13 bases fitting TRBD2. Trimming at V came to 2 bases and at J to 4 bases, leaving 3 bases not matched to a gene. Germline CDR1 reads SEHNR; CDR2 reads FQNEAQ (reference sequence). CDR3 size: 16 residues. CDR3: CASSLITSGGADTQYF. CDR3 bases: TGTGCCAGCAGCTTAATCACTAGCGGGGGGGCAGATACGCAGTATTTT.

V gene TRBV5-1 combines with J gene TRBJ2-5, with unresolved D. Per germline, CDR1 SGHRS and CDR2 YFSETQ. CDR3 length: 13 amino acids. V dropped 4 bases and J dropped 2 bases, with 9 bases sitting between them. The CDR3 reads CASSRTEQETQYF. CDR3 nucleotides: TGCGCCAGCAGCCGTACTGAGCAAGAGACCCAGTACTTC.

The chain uses TRBV5-1 and TRBJ2-3; tentatively, D is TRBD1 (6 bases). The germline gives CDR1 SGHRS, CDR2 YFSETQ. Trimming pared 4 bases from V and 3 bases from J, leaving 15 bases between. CDR3 size: 15 residues. CDR3 region: CASSQTGQSTDTQYF. CDR3 DNA sequence: TGCGCCAGCAGCCAAACGGGACAAAGTACAGATACGCAGTATTTT.

This sequence joins TRBV13 and TRBJ2-3; possible D gene TRBD1, 5 bases. Germline V lookup: CDR1 PRHDT, CDR2 FYEKMQ (reference sequence). This CDR3 has 16 residues. The germline V and J ends were trimmed by 1 base and 0 bases, with 11 bases remaining between them. As DNA, the CDR3 is TGTGCCAGCAGCTTAGCTACGACAGCTAGCACAGATACGCAGTATTTT. Translation gives CASSLATTASTDTQYF.

This sequence joins TRBV29-1 and TRBJ2-3; D is uncertain. This CDR3 has 12 residues. CDR1 SQVTM and CDR2 ANQGSEA come from the germline V gene. V lost 2 bases and J lost 5, with 8 bases in between. CDR3 bases: TGCAGCGTTGAACTTCCCGTAGATACGCAGTATTTT. The encoded protein is CSVELPVDTQYF.

CDR3 amino acids: CASSPTGNPIQPQHF. For the CDR3, the DNA is TGTGCCAGTAGTCCAACAGGGAACCCGATCCAGCCCCAGCATTTT. The V gene is TRBV19, the J gene TRBJ1-5, with a weak D call TRBD1 (6 bases). V was trimmed by 5 bases and J by 7 bases, leaving 18 bases between them. The germline V gene has CDR1 LNHDA and CDR2 SQIVND (reference sequence). The CDR3 spans 15 residues.

The gene calls are TRBV7-9 and TRBJ2-7; 10 nucleotides match TRBD2. Germline CDR1 and CDR2: SEHNR and FQNEAQ (reference sequence). V trimming: 1 base; J trimming: 4 bases; junction bases outside the gene matches: 4. The CDR3 is 15 residues long. The CDR3, as DNA: TGTGCCAGCAGCTTAGAGCCTAGCGGGGGATACGAGCAGTACTTC. Residues: CASSLEPSGGYEQYF.

As to this clone: Other DNA sequences in this specimen translate into the identical CDR3. The genes are TRBV5-4 and TRBJ1-2, with D unresolved. CDR1 is SGHNT and CDR2 is YYREEE in the germline V gene (reference sequence). There are 13 residues in the CDR3. V was trimmed by 2 bases and J by 5 bases, leaving 10 bases between them. The CDR3 protein is CASSLPGPYGYTF. The CDR3 bases are TGTGCCAGCAGCTTACCGGGTCCTTATGGCTACACCTTC.

The chain joins TRBV6-4 to TRBJ1-6, with D perhaps matching TRBD1 (6 bases). The germline V gene encodes CDR1 MRHNA and CDR2 SNTAGT. The CDR3 runs 16 residues. The germline V and J ends were trimmed by 5 bases and 8 bases, with 19 bases remaining between them. CDR3 bases: TGTGCCAGCAGTCTACAATACAGGGCCACAGATTCACCCCTCCACTTT. It specifies CASSLQYRATDSPLHF.

The rearrangement joins TRBV2 to TRBJ2-1, with D perhaps TRBD2 (6 bases). Germline CDR1 SNHLY, CDR2 FYNNEI. The CDR3 contains 15 residues. The V gene lost 7 bases and the J gene lost 4 bases, with 17 bases spanning the gap. The CDR3 protein is CASTPGLELYNEQFF. DNA for the CDR3: TGTGCCAGCACCCCGGGACTGGAGCTTTACAATGAGCAGTTCTTC.

V and J are TRBV4-1 and TRBJ1-4, with D possibly TRBD1 on 5 matching bases. The ends were cut back, 0 bases at V and 2 bases at J, with 13 bases in the middle. CDR1 and CDR2 (germline): MGHRA, YSYEKL. CDR3 length: 17 amino acids. This CDR3 reads CASSQEPQVSTNEKLFF. The CDR3 nucleotides read TGCGCCAGCAGCCAAGAACCACAGGTTTCGACTAATGAAAAACTGTTTTTT.

The J gene is TRBJ1-6, the V gene TRBV27; tentatively, D is TRBD1 (5 bases). V lost 8 bases, J lost 0 bases, and 11 bases lay in between. This CDR3 comprises 15 residues. CDR1 and CDR2 (germline): MNHEY, SMNVEV (reference sequence). CDR3 loop: CASGAGSSYNSPLHF. CDR3 coding DNA: TGTGCCAGCGGGGCGGGGAGCTCCTATAATTCACCCCTCCACTTT.

This clone has only one observation. The chain links TRBV7-9 to TRBJ1-1, with a weak D call TRBD1 (5 bases). Germline V gene sequence: CDR1 SEHNR, CDR2 FQNEAQ (reference sequence). This CDR3 region has 15 residues. The V end lost 1 base, the J end lost 4 bases, and 13 bases lay between the germline ends. The CDR3 reads CASSLEGRVGTEAFF. CDR3 DNA: TGTGCCAGCAGCTTAGAAGGCAGGGTGGGCACTGAAGCTTTCTTT.

The V gene is TRBV4-3, the J gene TRBJ2-3; tentatively, D is TRBD1 (5 bases). The V gene's germline CDR1 is LGHNA and CDR2 YSLEER. The length of the CDR3 is 18 residues. V lost 3 bases and J lost 2, with 21 bases in between. The CDR3 DNA follows: TGCGCCAGCAGCCAGGCCCGATCTGGTATGGGGCTCACAGATACGCAGTATTTT. It yields the protein CASSQARSGMGLTDTQYF.

The chain joins TRBV5-4 to TRBJ2-1; 11 nucleotides match TRBD2. Germline CDR1 is SGHNT and CDR2 is YYREEE (reference sequence). The V segment lost 1 base and the J segment 3 bases; nucleotides outside the gene matches: 3. The CDR3 consists of 16 residues. CDR3 DNA: TGTGCCAGCAGCTTGCGACTAGCGGGACACTACAATGAGCAGTTCTTC. Encoded protein: CASSLRLAGHYNEQFF. The complete variable domain, with remaining parts taken from reference TRBV5-4 and TRBJ2-1, reads ETGVTQSPTHLIKTRGQQVTLRCSSQSGHNTVSWYQQALGQGPQFIFQYYREEENGRGNFPPRFSGLQFPNYSSELNVNALELDDSALYLCASSLRLAGHYNEQFFGPGTRLTVL.

The chain carries TRBV4-3 and TRBJ1-1, with D uncertain. Germline loops: CDR1 LGHNA, CDR2 YSLEER. This CDR3 contains 13 residues. V lost 5 bases and J 5 bases, leaving 12 bases between the germline ends. The CDR3: CASSFIGETEAFF. Here the CDR3 DNA reads TGCGCCAGCAGCTTCATCGGGGAAACTGAAGCTTTCTTT.

V gene TRBV5-6 combines with J gene TRBJ2-1; perhaps TRBD2 as D (5 bases). The CDR3 covers 13 residues. V was pared by 2 bases and J by 9 bases, with 12 bases between. In germline, CDR1 is SGHDT, CDR2 YYEEEE. In nucleotides, the CDR3 is TGTGCCAGCAGCTTAGAATTGGGAGTTGAGCAGTTCTTC. Amino acids: CASSLELGVEQFF.

J is TRBJ2-1 and V is TRBV5-1; D gene ambiguous. This CDR3 spans 15 amino acids. Trimming took 0 bases from V and 6 from J, leaving 13 bases between them. Germline assignment: CDR1 SGHRS and CDR2 YFSETQ. CDR3 sequence (DNA): TGCGCCAGCAGCTTGGGTGTGACTGTGTCCAATGAGCAGTTCTTC. Amino acids: CASSLGVTVSNEQFF.

V and J are TRBV27 and TRBJ2-7, with TRBD2 matching over 8 bases. This CDR3 has 13 amino acids. From germline, CDR1 is MNHEY and CDR2 SMNVEV (reference sequence). The V gene end was trimmed by 7 bases and the J gene end by 4 bases; junction bases not matched to a gene: 6. CDR3 residues: CASMLTGGYEQYF. CDR3 bases: TGTGCCAGCATGCTGACGGGGGGGTACGAGCAGTACTTC.

The genes are TRBV5-8 and TRBJ2-7, with TRBD1 as a possible D gene (5 bases). Germline CDR1 SGHTS, CDR2 YDEGEE. V was shortened by 1 base and J by 4 bases, with 18 bases between the two germline ends. This CDR3 spans 16 amino acids. The CDR3 loop is CASSLSQGQLTYEQYF. Here the CDR3 DNA reads TGTGCCAGCAGCTTGAGTCAGGGCCAACTAACTTACGAGCAGTACTTC. Complete variable domain (other parts from reference TRBV5-8 and TRBJ2-7): EAGVTQSPTHLIKTRGQQATLRCSPISGHTSVYWYQQALGLGLQFLLWYDEGEERNRGNFPPRFSGRQFPNYSSELNVNALELEDSALYLCASSLSQGQLTYEQYFGPGTRLTVT.

The chain has TRBV6-6 and TRBJ2-1; perhaps TRBD2 as D (6 bases). This CDR3 comprises 15 residues. Germline V gene data show CDR1 as MNHNY and CDR2 as SVGAGI (reference sequence). Trimming stripped 2 bases from V and 6 bases from J, with 14 bases between. The CDR3 reads CASSYRDLEGNEQFF. In DNA, the CDR3 is TGTGCCAGCAGTTACCGGGACCTGGAGGGCAATGAGCAGTTCTTC.

This chain connects TRBV9 to TRBJ2-1, with D uncertain. CDR3 length: 14 residues. Germline V gene sequence: CDR1 SGDLS, CDR2 YYNGEE. V lost 0 bases, J lost 5 bases, and 9 bases lay in between. CDR3 region: CASSVAIANNEQFF. DNA for the CDR3: TGTGCCAGCAGCGTAGCGATTGCGAACAATGAGCAGTTCTTC.

V gene TRBV11-3 combines with J gene TRBJ2-1; 8 positions match TRBD2. The ends lost 2 bases at V and 3 bases at J; junction bases unmatched: 6. This CDR3 has 16 amino acids. Germline V gene sequence: CDR1 SGHNT, CDR2 YENEEA. The CDR3 region has the DNA TGTGCCAGCAGCTTATTTGGCGCGGGAGGCTACAATGAGCAGTTCTTC. This translates into CASSLFGAGGYNEQFF.

V and J are TRBV7-9 and TRBJ1-1; TRBD1 is a possible D gene (5 bases). The CDR3 contains 14 residues. The germline V gene encodes CDR1 SEHNR and CDR2 FQNEAQ (reference sequence). Trimming took 3 bases from V and 0 from J, leaving 8 bases between them. CDR3 protein: CASSFDSLNTEAFF. The CDR3 DNA reads as TGTGCCAGCAGCTTTGACAGTTTGAACACTGAAGCTTTCTTT.

For the CDR3, the DNA is TGCAGCGTAACTAATACAGGGACAGAAGCTTTCTTT. Translating it yields CSVTNTGTEAFF. The chain has TRBV29-1 and TRBJ1-1, with D perhaps TRBD1 (6 bases). The germline CDR1 and CDR2 sequences are SQVTM and ANQGSEA. Trimming cost V 6 bases and J 8 bases, with 16 bases left between them. There are 12 residues in the CDR3.

The CDR3 reads CASSLGGTATYEQYF. The CDR3 nucleotides read TGTGCCAGCAGCCTGGGGGGGACGGCCACCTACGAGCAGTACTTC. The chain combines TRBV9 with TRBJ2-7; 7 nucleotides line up with TRBD2. The CDR3 has 15 residues. CDR1 and CDR2 from the germline V gene are SGDLS and YYNGEE. The trim removed 4 bases at V and 2 bases at J, leaving 9 bases unmatched.

V and J are TRBV7-9 and TRBJ1-2; 7 bases map to TRBD1. The CDR3 has 14 amino acids. Germline trimming cut 5 bases from V and 0 bases from J; bases unmatched to any gene: 3. The germline gives CDR1 SEHNR, CDR2 FQNEAQ (reference sequence). CDR3 DNA sequence: TGTGCCAGCAGCCGGACAGGAGCTAACTATGGCTACACCTTC. Protein product: CASSRTGANYGYTF. Full variable domain (missing parts from reference TRBV7-9 and TRBJ1-2): DTGVSQNPRHKITKRGQNVTFRCDPISEHNRLYWYRQTLGQGPEFLTYFQNEAQLEKSRLLSDRFSAERPKGSFSTLEIQRTEQGDSAMYLCASSRTGANYGYTFGSGTRLTVV.

The V call is TRBV5-4, the J call TRBJ1-6; 7 bases align to TRBD1. CDR3 length: 15 residues. The V gene's germline CDR1 is SGHNT and CDR2 YYREEE (reference sequence). Trimming removed 3 bases from V and 7 bases from J; junction bases left unmatched: 7. CDR3: CASSWTGQGNSPLHF. CDR3 DNA sequence: TGTGCCAGCAGCTGGACAGGCCAAGGGAATTCACCCCTCCACTTT.